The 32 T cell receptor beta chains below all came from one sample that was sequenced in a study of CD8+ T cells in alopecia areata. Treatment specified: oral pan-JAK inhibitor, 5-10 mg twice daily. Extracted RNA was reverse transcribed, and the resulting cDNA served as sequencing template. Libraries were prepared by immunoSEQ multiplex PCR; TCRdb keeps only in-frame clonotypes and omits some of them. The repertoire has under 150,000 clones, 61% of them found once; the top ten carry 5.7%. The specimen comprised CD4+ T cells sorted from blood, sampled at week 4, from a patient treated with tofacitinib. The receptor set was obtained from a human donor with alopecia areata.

CDR3: CSVWDRVREAFF. CDR3 bases: TGCAGCGTTTGGGACAGGGTGCGTGAAGCTTTCTTT. This chain links TRBV29-1 with TRBJ1-1; 9 bases agree with TRBD1. The CDR3 runs to 12 residues. CDR1 SQVTM and CDR2 ANQGSEA come from the germline V gene. V shed 5 bases, J shed 7 bases, and the junction held 5 bases outside the gene matches.

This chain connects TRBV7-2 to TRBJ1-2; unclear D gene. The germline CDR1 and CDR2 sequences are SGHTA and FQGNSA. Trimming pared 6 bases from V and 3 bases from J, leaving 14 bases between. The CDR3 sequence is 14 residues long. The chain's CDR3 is CASSPNANDYGYTF. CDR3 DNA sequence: TGTGCCAGCAGTCCTAACGCCAACGACTATGGCTACACCTTC.

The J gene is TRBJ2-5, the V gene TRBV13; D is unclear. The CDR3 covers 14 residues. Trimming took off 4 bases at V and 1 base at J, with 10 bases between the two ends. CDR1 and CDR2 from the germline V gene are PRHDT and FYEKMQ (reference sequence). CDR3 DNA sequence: TGTGCCAGCAGCTCAGACTGGACCCAAGAGACCCAGTACTTC. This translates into CASSSDWTQETQYF.

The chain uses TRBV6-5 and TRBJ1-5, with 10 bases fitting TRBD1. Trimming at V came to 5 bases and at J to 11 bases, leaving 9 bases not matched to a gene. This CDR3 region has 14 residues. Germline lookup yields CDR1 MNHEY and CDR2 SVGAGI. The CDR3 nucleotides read TGTGCCAGCAGTCCGGGACAGGGGCCCTCCGCCCAGCATTTT. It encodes CASSPGQGPSAQHF.

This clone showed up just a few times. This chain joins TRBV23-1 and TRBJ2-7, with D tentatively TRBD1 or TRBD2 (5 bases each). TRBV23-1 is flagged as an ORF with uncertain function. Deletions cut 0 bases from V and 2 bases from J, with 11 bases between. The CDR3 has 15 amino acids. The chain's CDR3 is CASSQSRGTAYEQYF. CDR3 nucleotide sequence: TGCGCCAGCAGTCAATCTCGTGGGACGGCCTACGAGCAGTACTTC.

Here the CDR3 reads CASSYAGGSGGYTF. Written as DNA, the CDR3 is TGTGCCAGCAGTTACGCAGGGGGTTCAGGAGGCTACACCTTC. The rearrangement links TRBV6-5 to TRBJ1-2; TRBD1 agrees at 7 bases. The CDR3 length is 14 residues. Germline-derived CDR1 and CDR2 are MNHEY and SVGAGI. The trim removed 2 bases at V and 8 bases at J, leaving 8 bases unmatched.

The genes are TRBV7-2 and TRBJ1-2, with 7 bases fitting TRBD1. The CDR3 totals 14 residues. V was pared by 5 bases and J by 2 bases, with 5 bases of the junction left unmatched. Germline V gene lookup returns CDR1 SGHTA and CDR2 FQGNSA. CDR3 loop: CASSTPGQNYGYTF. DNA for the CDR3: TGTGCCAGCAGCACCCCGGGACAGAACTATGGCTACACCTTC.

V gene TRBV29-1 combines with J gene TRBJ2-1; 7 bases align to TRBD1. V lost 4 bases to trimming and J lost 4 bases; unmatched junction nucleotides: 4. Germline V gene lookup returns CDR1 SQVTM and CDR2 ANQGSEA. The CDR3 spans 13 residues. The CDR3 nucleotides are TGCAGCGTTGGGGGACAGAGATACAATGAGCAGTTCTTC. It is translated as CSVGGQRYNEQFF.

The CDR3, as DNA: TGTGCCAGCCAAGCACTGGAGGGAGGTTCCGAGCAGTACTTC. As protein: CASQALEGGSEQYF. The chain uses TRBV2 and TRBJ2-7; tentatively, D is TRBD2 (6 bases). V was clipped by 8 bases and J by 6 bases, with 20 bases between them. The CDR3 has 14 amino acids. From germline, CDR1 is SNHLY and CDR2 FYNNEI.

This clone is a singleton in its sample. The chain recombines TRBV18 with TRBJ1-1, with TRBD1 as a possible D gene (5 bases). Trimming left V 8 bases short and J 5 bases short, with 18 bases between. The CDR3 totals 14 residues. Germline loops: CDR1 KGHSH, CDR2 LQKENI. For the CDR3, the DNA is TGTGCCAGCGACTCTCGAGGTGGGGGTACTGAAGCTTTCTTT. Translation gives CASDSRGGGTEAFF.

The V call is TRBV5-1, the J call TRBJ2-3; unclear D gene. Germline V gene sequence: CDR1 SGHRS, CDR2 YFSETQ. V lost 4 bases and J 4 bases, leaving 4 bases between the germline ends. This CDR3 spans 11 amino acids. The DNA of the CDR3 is TGCGCCAGCAGCCCTGCAGATACGCAGTATTTT. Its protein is CASSPADTQYF.

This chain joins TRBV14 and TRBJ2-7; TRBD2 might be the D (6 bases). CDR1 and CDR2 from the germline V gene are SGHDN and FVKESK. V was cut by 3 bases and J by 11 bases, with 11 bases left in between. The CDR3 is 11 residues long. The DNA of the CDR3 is TGTGCCAGCAGCCAGGGGACTCCCAAGTACTTC. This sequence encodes CASSQGTPKYF.

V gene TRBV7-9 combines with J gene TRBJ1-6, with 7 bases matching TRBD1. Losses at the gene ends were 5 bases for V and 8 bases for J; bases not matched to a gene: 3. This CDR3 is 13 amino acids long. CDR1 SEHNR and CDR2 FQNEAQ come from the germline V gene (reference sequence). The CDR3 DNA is TGTGCCAGCAGCGGACAGGAGGATTCACCCCTCCACTTT. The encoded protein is CASSGQEDSPLHF.

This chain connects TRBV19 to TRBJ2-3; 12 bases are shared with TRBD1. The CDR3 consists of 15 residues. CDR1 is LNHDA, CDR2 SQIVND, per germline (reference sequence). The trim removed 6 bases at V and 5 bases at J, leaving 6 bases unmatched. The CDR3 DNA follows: TGTGCCAGTAGCAACCGGGACAGGGGGCAAGATACGCAGTATTTT. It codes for CASSNRDRGQDTQYF.

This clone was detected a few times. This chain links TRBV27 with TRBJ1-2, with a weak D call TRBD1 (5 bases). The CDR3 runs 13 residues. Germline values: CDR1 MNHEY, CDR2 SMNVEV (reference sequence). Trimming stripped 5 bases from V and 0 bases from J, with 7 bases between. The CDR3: CASSQTANYGYTF. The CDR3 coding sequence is TGTGCCAGCAGTCAGACAGCTAACTATGGCTACACCTTC.

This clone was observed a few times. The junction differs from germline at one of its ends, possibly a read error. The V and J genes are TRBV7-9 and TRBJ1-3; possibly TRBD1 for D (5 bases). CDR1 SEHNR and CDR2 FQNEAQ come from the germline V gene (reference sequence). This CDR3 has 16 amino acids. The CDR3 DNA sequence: TGTGTCAGCAGCTTAGACAGTCTCATCTCTGGAAACACCATATATTTT. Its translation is CVSSLDSLISGNTIYF. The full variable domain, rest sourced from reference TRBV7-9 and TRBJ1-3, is DTGVSQNPRHKITKRGQNVTFRCDPISEHNRLYWYRQTLGQGPEFLTYFQNEAQLEKSRLLSDRFSAERPKGSFSTLEIQRTEQGDSAMYLCVSSLDSLISGNTIYFGEGSWLTVV.

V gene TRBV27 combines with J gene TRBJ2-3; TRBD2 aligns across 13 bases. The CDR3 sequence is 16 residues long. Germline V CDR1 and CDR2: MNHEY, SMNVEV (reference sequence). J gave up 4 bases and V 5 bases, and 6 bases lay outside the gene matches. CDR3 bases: TGTGCCAGCAGTCAAGCCGGGACTAGCGGGGCAGATACGCAGTATTTT. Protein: CASSQAGTSGADTQYF.

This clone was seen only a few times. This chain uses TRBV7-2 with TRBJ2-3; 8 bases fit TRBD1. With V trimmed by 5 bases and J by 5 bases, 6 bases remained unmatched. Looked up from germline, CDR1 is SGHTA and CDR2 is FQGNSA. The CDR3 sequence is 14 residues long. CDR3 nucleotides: TGTGCCAGCAGCGGGACAGGTGGGGGAGATACGCAGTATTTT. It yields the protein CASSGTGGGDTQYF. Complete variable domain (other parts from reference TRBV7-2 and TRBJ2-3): GAGVSQSPSNKVTEKGKDVELRCDPISGHTALYWYRQSLGQGLEFLIYFQGNSAPDKSGLPSDRFSAERTGGSVSTLTIQRTQQEDSAVYLCASSGTGGGDTQYFGPGTRLTVL.

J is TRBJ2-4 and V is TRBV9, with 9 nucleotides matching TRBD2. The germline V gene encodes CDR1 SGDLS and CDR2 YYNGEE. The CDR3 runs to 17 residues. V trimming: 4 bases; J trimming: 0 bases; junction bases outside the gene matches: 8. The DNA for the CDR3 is TGTGCCAGCAGCCCCCTGCGGGAGGGTATAGCCAAAAACATTCAGTACTTC. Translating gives CASSPLREGIAKNIQYF.

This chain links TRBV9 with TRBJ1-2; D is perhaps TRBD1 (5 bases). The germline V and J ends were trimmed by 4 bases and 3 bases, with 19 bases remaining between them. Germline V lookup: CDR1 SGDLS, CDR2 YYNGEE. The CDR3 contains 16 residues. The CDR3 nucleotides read TGTGCCAGCAGCACCCCGACACATGACAGCTACTATGGCTACACCTTC. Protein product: CASSTPTHDSYYGYTF.

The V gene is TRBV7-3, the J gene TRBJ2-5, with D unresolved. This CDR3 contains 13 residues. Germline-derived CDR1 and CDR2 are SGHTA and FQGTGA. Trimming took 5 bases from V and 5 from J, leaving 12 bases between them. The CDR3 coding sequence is TGTGCCAGCAGCCGAGCTGTGGGGGAGACCCAGTACTTC. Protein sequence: CASSRAVGETQYF. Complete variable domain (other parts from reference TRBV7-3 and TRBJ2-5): GAGVSQTPSNKVTEKGKYVELRCDPISGHTALYWYRQSLGQGPEFLIYFQGTGAADDSGLPNDRFFAVRPEGSVSTLKIQRTERGDSAVYLCASSRAVGETQYFGPGTRLLVL.

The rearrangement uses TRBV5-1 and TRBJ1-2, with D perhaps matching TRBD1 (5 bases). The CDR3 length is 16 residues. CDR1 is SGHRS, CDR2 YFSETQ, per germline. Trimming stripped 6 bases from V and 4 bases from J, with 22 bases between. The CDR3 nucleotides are TGCGCCAGCAACCCCTACTCGACAGCATCCCTCTATGGCTACACCTTC. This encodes CASNPYSTASLYGYTF.

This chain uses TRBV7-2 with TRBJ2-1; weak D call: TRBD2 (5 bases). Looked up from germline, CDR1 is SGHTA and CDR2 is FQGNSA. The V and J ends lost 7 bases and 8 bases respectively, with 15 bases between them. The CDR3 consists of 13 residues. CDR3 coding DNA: TGTGCCAGCACGACTACGTGGGTGCATGAGCAGTTCTTC. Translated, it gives CASTTTWVHEQFF.

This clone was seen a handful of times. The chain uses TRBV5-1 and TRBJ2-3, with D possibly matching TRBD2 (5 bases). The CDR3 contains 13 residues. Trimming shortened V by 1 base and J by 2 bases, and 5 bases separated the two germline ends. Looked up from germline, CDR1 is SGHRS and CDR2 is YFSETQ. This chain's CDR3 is CASSLRDTDTQYF. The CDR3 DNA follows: TGCGCCAGCAGCTTGCGGGACACAGATACGCAGTATTTT.

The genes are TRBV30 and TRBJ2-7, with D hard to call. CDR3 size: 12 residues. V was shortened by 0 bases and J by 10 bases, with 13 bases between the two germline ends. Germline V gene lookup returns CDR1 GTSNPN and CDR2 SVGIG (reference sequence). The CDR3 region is CAWSVSRDIQYF. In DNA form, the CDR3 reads TGTGCCTGGAGTGTATCTCGCGATATTCAGTACTTC. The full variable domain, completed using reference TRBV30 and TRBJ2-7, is SQTIHQWPATLVQPVGSPLSLECTVEGTSNPNLYWYRQAAGRGLQLLFYSVGIGQISSEVPQNLSASRPQDRQFILSSKKLLLSDSGFYLCAWSVSRDIQYFGPGTRLTVT.

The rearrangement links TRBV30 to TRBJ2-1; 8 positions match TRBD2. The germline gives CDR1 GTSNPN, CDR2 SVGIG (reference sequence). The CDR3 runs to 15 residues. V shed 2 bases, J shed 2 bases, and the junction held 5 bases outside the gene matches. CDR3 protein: CAWSPKLAAYNEQFF. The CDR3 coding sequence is TGTGCCTGGAGTCCGAAACTAGCGGCCTACAATGAGCAGTTCTTC.

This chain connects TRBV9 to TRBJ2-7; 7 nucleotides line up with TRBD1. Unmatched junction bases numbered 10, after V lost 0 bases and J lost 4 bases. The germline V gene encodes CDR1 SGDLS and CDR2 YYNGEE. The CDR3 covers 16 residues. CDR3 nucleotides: TGTGCCAGCAGCGTAGGAAACCGGGACAGCCTTTACGAGCAGTACTTC. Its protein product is CASSVGNRDSLYEQYF.

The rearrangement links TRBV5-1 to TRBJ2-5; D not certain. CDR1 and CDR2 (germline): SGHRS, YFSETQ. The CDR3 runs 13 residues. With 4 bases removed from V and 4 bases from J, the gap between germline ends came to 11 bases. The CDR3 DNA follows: TGCGCCAGCAGCCCTAACAGCGCAGAGACCCAGTACTTC. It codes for CASSPNSAETQYF.

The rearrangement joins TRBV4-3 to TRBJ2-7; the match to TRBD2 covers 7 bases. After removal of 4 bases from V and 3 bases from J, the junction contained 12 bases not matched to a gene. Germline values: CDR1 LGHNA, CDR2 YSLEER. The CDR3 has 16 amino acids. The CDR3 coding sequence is TGCGCCAGCAGCCCGATACTAGCGAAGTACAGCTACGAGCAGTACTTC. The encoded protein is CASSPILAKYSYEQYF.

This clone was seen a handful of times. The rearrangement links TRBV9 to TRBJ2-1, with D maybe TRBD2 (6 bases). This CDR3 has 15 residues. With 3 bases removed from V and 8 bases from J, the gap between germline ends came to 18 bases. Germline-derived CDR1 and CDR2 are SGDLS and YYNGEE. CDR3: CASSAGLTSSYEQFF. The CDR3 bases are TGTGCCAGCAGCGCGGGACTCACGTCTTCCTATGAGCAGTTCTTC.

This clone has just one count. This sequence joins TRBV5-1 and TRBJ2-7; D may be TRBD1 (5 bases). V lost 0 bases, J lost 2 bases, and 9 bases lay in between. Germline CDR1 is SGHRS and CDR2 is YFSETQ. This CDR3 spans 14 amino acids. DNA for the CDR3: TGCGCCAGCAGCTTGGCTAGGGGTACCTACGAGCAGTACTTC. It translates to CASSLARGTYEQYF.

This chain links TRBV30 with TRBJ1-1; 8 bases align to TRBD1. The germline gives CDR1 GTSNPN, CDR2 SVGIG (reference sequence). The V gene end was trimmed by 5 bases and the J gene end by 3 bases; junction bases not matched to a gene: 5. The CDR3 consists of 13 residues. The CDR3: CAWGDRLDTEAFF. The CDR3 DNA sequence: TGTGCCTGGGGGGACAGGTTGGACACTGAAGCTTTCTTT.